The rows below give T cell receptor beta chains drawn from one sample of a study of OX40 agonist ivuxolimab in advanced cancers. Profiling relied on immunoSEQ multiplex PCR, and the TCRdb table lists in-frame clones only, not all of them. In the table there are approximately 94,000 clones, under 95% of which are singletons. The sample consisted of CD4+ or CD8+ T cells sorted from blood, taken in a trial of the OX40 agonist ivuxolimab. The source is an adult with an advanced solid tumor such as melanoma, head and neck, liver or kidney cancer. Each CDR3 is given with its conserved first and last residue. Fields, in order: CDR3 protein, CDR3 DNA, clone size, D gene, V gene, J gene. The D gene is left open where the match is weak. The size entry is marked missing in some rows and otherwise reads once, few, many or a size class.

CDR3: CASSFSGEGADTQYF; DNA: TGTGCCAGCAGTTTTAGCGGGGAGGGGGCAGATACGCAGTATTTT; size: once; D: TRBD2; V: TRBV6-6; J: TRBJ2-3
CDR3: CASSLRGTEAFF; DNA: TGTGCCAGCAGTTTAAGGGGGACTGAAGCTTTCTTT; size: -; D: -; V: TRBV28; J: TRBJ1-1
CDR3: CASRIPGNEKLFF; DNA: TGTGCCAGCAGAATTCCAGGGAATGAAAAACTGTTTTTT; size: -; D: -; V: TRBV7-2; J: TRBJ1-4
CDR3: CASSLGTPTYSYNEQFF; DNA: TGCGCCAGCAGCTTGGGTACCCCAACCTACTCCTACAATGAGCAGTTCTTC; size: -; D: -; V: TRBV5-1; J: TRBJ2-1
CDR3: CASSLAGTDLDYGYTF; DNA: TGTGCCAGCAGCTTGGCCGGGACAGATCTTGACTATGGCTACACCTTC; size: -; D: TRBD1; V: TRBV5-8; J: TRBJ1-2
CDR3: CASSPGQQETQYF; DNA: TGTGCCAGCTCACCCGGACAGCAAGAGACCCAGTACTTC; size: -; D: -; V: TRBV18; J: TRBJ2-5
CDR3: CASSSSGTATGELFF; DNA: TGTGCCAGCAGCTCCTCCGGGACAGCCACCGGGGAGCTGTTTTTT; size: -; D: TRBD1; V: TRBV7-2; J: TRBJ2-2
CDR3: CASSSTWNEQYF; DNA: TGTGCCAGCAGCTCTACGTGGAACGAGCAGTACTTC; size: -; D: -; V: TRBV11-3; J: TRBJ2-7
CDR3: CASSTPTSGRAYEQYF; DNA: TGTGCCAGCAGCACACCGACTAGCGGGAGGGCTTACGAGCAGTACTTC; size: -; D: TRBD2; V: TRBV5-4; J: TRBJ2-7
CDR3: CASSFSLTAGGYEQYF; DNA: TGTGCCAGCAGCTTTTCCCTTACGGCGGGAGGCTACGAGCAGTACTTC; size: -; D: TRBD2; V: TRBV7-8; J: TRBJ2-7
CDR3: CASMETSGRVGEQFF; DNA: TGCGCCAGCATGGAGACTAGCGGGAGGGTTGGTGAGCAGTTCTTC; size: -; D: TRBD2; V: TRBV10-2; J: TRBJ2-1
CDR3: CASSQAGTKNTEAFF; DNA: TGTGCCAGCAGCCAAGCCGGGACAAAGAACACTGAAGCTTTCTTT; size: few; D: -; V: TRBV14; J: TRBJ1-1
CDR3: CASIFAGVAEKLFF; DNA: TGTGCCAGCATCTTTGCAGGGGTTGCAGAAAAACTGTTTTTT; size: once; D: -; V: TRBV28; J: TRBJ1-4
CDR3: CASTSSSGANVLTF; DNA: TGTGCCAGCACCTCAAGCTCTGGGGCCAACGTCCTGACTTTC; size: -; D: -; V: TRBV9; J: TRBJ2-6
CDR3: CASSRVAGTGEQFF; DNA: TGTGCCAGCAGCCGGGTCGCAGGGACGGGTGAGCAGTTCTTC; size: -; D: -; V: TRBV7-2; J: TRBJ2-1
CDR3: CASSPGQGSDTQYF; DNA: TGCGCCAGCAGCCCGGGACAGGGATCAGATACGCAGTATTTT; size: -; D: TRBD1; V: TRBV5-1; J: TRBJ2-3
CDR3: CASSPGKTQYF; DNA: TGTGCCAGCTCACCGGGGAAGACCCAGTACTTC; size: once; D: -; V: TRBV18; J: TRBJ2-5
CDR3: CASRSRDPNHEQFF; DNA: TGCGCCAGCAGGTCCCGGGACCCCAACCATGAGCAGTTCTTC; size: -; D: -; V: TRBV5-1; J: TRBJ2-1
CDR3: CASSLWWDSNQPQHF; DNA: TGTGCCAGCAGTTTATGGTGGGATAGCAATCAGCCCCAGCATTTT; size: -; D: -; V: TRBV28; J: TRBJ1-5
CDR3: CASSAGRETQYF; DNA: TGTGCCAGCAGCGCCGGTAGGGAGACCCAGTACTTC; size: -; D: -; V: TRBV7-2; J: TRBJ2-5
CDR3: CASSLNLSGNTIYF; DNA: TGTGCCAGCAGCTTGAATCTCTCTGGAAACACCATATATTTT; size: -; D: -; V: TRBV7-2; J: TRBJ1-3
CDR3: CASSLAVRQSNTGELFF; DNA: TGTGCCAGCAGCTTAGCCGTTCGGCAGTCGAACACCGGGGAGCTGTTTTTT; size: -; D: -; V: TRBV7-9; J: TRBJ2-2
CDR3: CATRRADSGNTIYF; DNA: TGTGCCACCCGTAGGGCAGACTCTGGAAACACCATATATTTT; size: -; D: -; V: TRBV15; J: TRBJ1-3
CDR3: CSAMALYTQYF; DNA: TGCAGTGCTATGGCGTTGTATACGCAGTATTTT; size: -; D: -; V: TRBV20-1; J: TRBJ2-3
CDR3: CASSYHTGNYGYTF; DNA: TGTGCCAGCAGTTACCATACAGGGAACTATGGCTACACCTTC; size: -; D: -; V: TRBV6-5; J: TRBJ1-2
CDR3: CASSESGPGANVLTF; DNA: TGTGCCAGCAGCGAGAGCGGGCCTGGGGCCAACGTCCTGACTTTC; size: -; D: -; V: TRBV7-9; J: TRBJ2-6